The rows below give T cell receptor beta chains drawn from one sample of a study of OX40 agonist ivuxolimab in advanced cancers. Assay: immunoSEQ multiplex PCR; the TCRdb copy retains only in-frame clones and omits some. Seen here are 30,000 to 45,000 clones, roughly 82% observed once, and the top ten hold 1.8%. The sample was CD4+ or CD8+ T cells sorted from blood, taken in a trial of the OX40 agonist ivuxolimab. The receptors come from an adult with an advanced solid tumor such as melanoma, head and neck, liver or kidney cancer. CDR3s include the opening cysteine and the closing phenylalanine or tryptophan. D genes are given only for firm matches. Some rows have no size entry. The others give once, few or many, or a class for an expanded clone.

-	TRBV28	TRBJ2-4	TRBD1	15	TGTGCCAGCAGCCAAAGACAGGGGGCGCGGAGAATTCAGTACTTC	CASSQRQGARRIQYF
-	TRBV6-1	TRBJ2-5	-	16	TGTGCCAGCAGTGAAGCGCTCGCTCTGGGACGGGAGACCCAGTACTTC	CASSEALALGRETQYF
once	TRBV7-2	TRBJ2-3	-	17	TGTGCCAGCAGCCCACCTCGATACGGGGGGCCACCTGGTACGCAGTATTTT	CASSPPRYGGPPGTQYF
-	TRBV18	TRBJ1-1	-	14	TGTGCCAGCTCACCATTCGCCGAGAACACTGAAGCTTTCTTT	CASSPFAENTEAFF
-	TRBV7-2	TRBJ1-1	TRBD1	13	TGTGCCAGCAGCCGGGACAGGGACACTGAAGCTTTCTTT	CASSRDRDTEAFF
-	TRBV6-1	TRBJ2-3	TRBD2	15	TGTGCCAGCACCCCGGGACTAGAGCGGACAGATACGCAGTATTTT	CASTPGLERTDTQYF
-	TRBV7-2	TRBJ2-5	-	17	TGTGCCAGCAGCTTAGACGGGGTCAGGGCATTTGGGGAGACCCAGTACTTC	CASSLDGVRAFGETQYF
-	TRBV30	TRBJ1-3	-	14	TGTGCCTGGAGTTTTAAGGATCCTGGAAACGCCATATATTTT	CAWSFKDPGNAIYF
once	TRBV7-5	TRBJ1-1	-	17	TGTGCCAGAAGCTTCTCTCCCCTTGGCAATCGAAACACTGAAGCTTTCTTT	CARSFSPLGNRNTEAFF
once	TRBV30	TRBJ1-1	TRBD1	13	TGTGCCTGGTCTCCGGGACAGGGGAGGGAAGCTTTCTTT	CAWSPGQGREAFF
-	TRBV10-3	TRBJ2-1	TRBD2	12	TGTGCCATAACTAGCGGGAGCAATGAGCAGTTCTTC	CAITSGSNEQFF
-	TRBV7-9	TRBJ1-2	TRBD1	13	TGTGCCAGCAGACCAGGGGGCGACTATGGCTACACCTTC	CASRPGGDYGYTF
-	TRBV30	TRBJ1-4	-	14	TGTGCCTGGAGTGCGGCTCAGGGGTATGAAAAACTGTTTTTT	CAWSAAQGYEKLFF
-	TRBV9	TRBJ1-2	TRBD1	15	TGTGCCAGCAGCGGAAGACAGGGGACGTTCTATGGCTACACCTTC	CASSGRQGTFYGYTF
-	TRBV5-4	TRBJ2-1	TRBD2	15	TGTGCCAGCAGCCGCGGGGGGAGCTCCTACAATGGGCAGTTCTTC	CASSRGGSSYNGQFF
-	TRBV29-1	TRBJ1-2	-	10	TGCAGCGTGGGGGACCTTTTCTACACCTTC	CSVGDLFYTF
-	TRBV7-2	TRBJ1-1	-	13	TGTGCCAGCAGCCGAGCCCCGAACACTGAAGCTTTCTTT	CASSRAPNTEAFF
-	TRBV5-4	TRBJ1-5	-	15	TGTGCCAGCAGCTTGGCCCCCGGGGGGGGTCAGCCCCAGCATTTT	CASSLAPGGGQPQHF
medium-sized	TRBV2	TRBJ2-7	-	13	TGTGCCAGCAGTGATATCTTCTCCTACGAGCAGTACTTC	CASSDIFSYEQYF
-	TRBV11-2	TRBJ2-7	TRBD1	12	TGTGCCAGCAGCTGGACAGGGGTCGAGCAGTACTTC	CASSWTGVEQYF
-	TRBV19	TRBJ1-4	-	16	TGTGCCAGTAGTATCCTAAGTTCCAGAGCAAATGAAAAACTGTTTTTT	CASSILSSRANEKLFF
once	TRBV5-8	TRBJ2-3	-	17	TGTGCCAGCAGCCTGGTGGGGGAGTATGGGGCCACAGATACGCAGTATTTT	CASSLVGEYGATDTQYF
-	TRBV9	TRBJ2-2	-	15	TGTGCCAGCAGCGCCCGAGGAACGAACACCGGGGAGCTGTTTTTT	CASSARGTNTGELFF
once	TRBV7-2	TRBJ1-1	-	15	TGTGCCAGCAGCTTAGATCAGTTGGTGAACACTGAAGCTTTCTTT	CASSLDQLVNTEAFF
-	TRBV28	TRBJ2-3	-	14	TGTGCCAGCAGTTTAGGCACCTACACAGATACGCAGTATTTT	CASSLGTYTDTQYF
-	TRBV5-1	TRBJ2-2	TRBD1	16	TGCGCCAGCAGCGTTGCCGGGACAGGGGATCTCGGGGAGCTGTTTTTT	CASSVAGTGDLGELFF
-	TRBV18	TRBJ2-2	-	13	TGTGCCAGCTCACCACCGTGGACCGGGGAGCTGTTTTTT	CASSPPWTGELFF
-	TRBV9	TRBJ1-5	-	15	TGTGCCAGCAGCGTAGGAAGGACAAGCAATCAGCCCCAGCATTTT	CASSVGRTSNQPQHF
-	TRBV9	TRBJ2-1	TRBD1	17	TGTGCCAGCAGCGCCGCTCGCGGGACAGGGTTGTTTAATGAGCAGTTCTTC	CASSAARGTGLFNEQFF
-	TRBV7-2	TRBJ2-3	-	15	TGTGCCAGCAGCTTACTCTCTGGGATCCCAGATACGCAGTATTTT	CASSLLSGIPDTQYF
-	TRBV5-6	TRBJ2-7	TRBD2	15	TGTGCCAGCAGCTTGGGGGGACTAGGGTTGGGCGAGCAGTACTTC	CASSLGGLGLGEQYF
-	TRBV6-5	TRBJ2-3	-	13	TGTGCCAGCAAGACAGAATACACAGATACGCAGTATTTT	CASKTEYTDTQYF
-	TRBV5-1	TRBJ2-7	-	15	TGCGCCAGCAGCTTGGCGTCCGCCAGGAGGGGCGAGCAGTACTTC	CASSLASARRGEQYF
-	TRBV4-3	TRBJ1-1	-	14	TGCGCCAGCAGCCAAGACTCCCGAGCCACTGAAGCTTTCTTT	CASSQDSRATEAFF
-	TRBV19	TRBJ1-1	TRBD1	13	TGTGCCAGTAGTGGTCAGGGGGGCATTGAAGCTTTCTTT	CASSGQGGIEAFF
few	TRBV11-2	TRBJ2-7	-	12	TGTGCCAGCAGGGACCGGGTTGGCGAGCAGTACTTC	CASRDRVGEQYF
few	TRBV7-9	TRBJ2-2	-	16	TGTGCCAGCAGTAAAGCCCAGGGTTTTTACACCGGGGAGCTGTTTTTT	CASSKAQGFYTGELFF
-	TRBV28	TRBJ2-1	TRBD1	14	TGTGCCAGCAGTCCAGGGGGCGTCTACAATGAGCAGTTCTTC	CASSPGGVYNEQFF
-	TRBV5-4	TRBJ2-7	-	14	TGTGCCAGCAGCTTGCTCGGACGGCCGTGGGAGCAGTACTTC	CASSLLGRPWEQYF
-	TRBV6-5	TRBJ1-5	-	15	TGTGCCACGACCCCCGGGGGCGCGAGCAATCAGCCCCAGCATTTT	CATTPGGASNQPQHF
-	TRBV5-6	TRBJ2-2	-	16	TGTGCCAGCAGCTACGAGGGGATATACAACACCGGGGAGCTGTTTTTT	CASSYEGIYNTGELFF
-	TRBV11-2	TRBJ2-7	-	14	TGTGCCAGCAGCTTCAACGACAGGTTATCAGAGCAGTACTTC	CASSFNDRLSEQYF
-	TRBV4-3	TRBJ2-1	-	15	TGCGCCAGCAGCCAAGAGGGCGGGATCTACAATGAGCAGTTCTTC	CASSQEGGIYNEQFF
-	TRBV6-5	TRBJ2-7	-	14	TGTGCCAGCAGAGAGGTAGCGAGCTCCTACGAGCAGTACTTC	CASREVASSYEQYF
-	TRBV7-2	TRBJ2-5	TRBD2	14	TGTGCCAGCAGCCCCCGGGGACTAACGGAGACCCAGTACTTC	CASSPRGLTETQYF
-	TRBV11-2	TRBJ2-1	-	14	TGTGCCAGCAGCTTTTGGACTCAATACAATGAGCAGTTCTTC	CASSFWTQYNEQFF
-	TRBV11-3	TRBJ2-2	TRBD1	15	TGTGCCAGCAGCCCGGACAGGGGGCGCCCCGGGGAGCTGTTTTTT	CASSPDRGRPGELFF
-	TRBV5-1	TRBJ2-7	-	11	TGCGCCAGCAGCTTGGGCTACGAGCAGTACTTC	CASSLGYEQYF
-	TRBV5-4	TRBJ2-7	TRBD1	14	TGTGCCAGCAGCCGGACAGGGAACAGCTACGAGCAGTACTTC	CASSRTGNSYEQYF
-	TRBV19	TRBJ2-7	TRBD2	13	TGTGCCAGTAGCCGGCGGGACTACTACGAGCAGTACTTC	CASSRRDYYEQYF
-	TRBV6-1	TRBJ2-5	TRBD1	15	TGTGCCAGCAGTGCCACGACAGGGGGTTGGCAGACCCAGTACTTC	CASSATTGGWQTQYF
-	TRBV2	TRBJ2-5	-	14	TGTGCCGGCTGGGAAAGAGGAGGGTCAGAGACCCAGTACTTC	CAGWERGGSETQYF
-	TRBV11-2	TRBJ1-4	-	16	TGTGCCAGCAGCTTAGGCAGGTCAGGCATAGGGGAAAAACTGTTTTTT	CASSLGRSGIGEKLFF
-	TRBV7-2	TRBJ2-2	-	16	TGTGCCAGCAGCTTATTTTCCCGACGCGACACCGGGGAGCTGTTTTTT	CASSLFSRRDTGELFF
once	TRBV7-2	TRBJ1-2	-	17	TGTGCCAGCAGCTTAGAATCACCAGGGGCTTTGGACTATGGCTACACCTTC	CASSLESPGALDYGYTF
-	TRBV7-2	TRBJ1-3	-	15	TGTGCCAGCAGCTTTTCCAGGGTGGGAGGAAACACCATATATTTT	CASSFSRVGGNTIYF
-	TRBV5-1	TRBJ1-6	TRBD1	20	TGCGCCAGCAGCTTAGGACCGGGACAGGGCCCGAGCTCCTATAATTCACCCCTCCACTTT	CASSLGPGQGPSSYNSPLHF
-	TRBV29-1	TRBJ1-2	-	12	TGCAGCTCCTACCTACAGGGTCGCGGCTACACCTTC	CSSYLQGRGYTF
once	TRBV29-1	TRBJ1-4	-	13	TGCAGCGTTCTCTCCGCAACTAATGAAAAACTGTTTTTT	CSVLSATNEKLFF